The next 21 T cell receptor beta chains were all read from a single sample in a study of patients and donors after allogeneic stem cell transplantation. In TCRdb, the RT-PCR reads were re-called with MiXCR into one record per CDR3 protein. The data contain over 350,000 distinct CDR3 sequences, approximately 16% of them singletons. Sequencing was carried out using blood, either unsorted or a sorted T cell fraction (not recorded which). The source of these receptors is a human donor who was either an allogeneic HSCT recipient or a stem cell or donor lymphocyte infusion donor (not recorded which). It is not recorded whose cells these are; they may come from a transplant donor.

Ten or more counts support this clonotype. The CDR3 DNA follows: TGCGCCAGCAGCTTAACAGTTCTGGGTACTGAAGCTTTCTTT. Protein product: CASSLTVLGTEAFF. The chain has TRBV5-1 and TRBJ1-1, with D uncertain. The V end was cut by 2 bases, the J end by 5 bases, with 13 bases between. This CDR3 has 14 residues. Germline assignment: CDR1 SGHRS and CDR2 YFSETQ.

The chain recombines TRBV30 with TRBJ2-2, with D hard to call. V shed 8 bases and J shed 1 base, with 8 bases lying between them. The V gene's germline CDR1 is GTSNPN and CDR2 SVGIG (reference sequence). This CDR3 is 12 amino acids long. CDR3 amino acids: CARWENTGELFF. The CDR3 DNA follows: TGTGCCCGGTGGGAGAACACCGGGGAGCTGTTTTTT.

The V and J genes are TRBV9 and TRBJ1-2, with 7 bases aligning to TRBD1. This CDR3 has 12 residues. Germline values: CDR1 SGDLS, CDR2 YYNGEE. Germline trimming cut 3 bases from V and 8 bases from J; bases unmatched to any gene: 4. The CDR3 protein is CASSATGTGYTF. The CDR3 nucleotides are TGTGCCAGCAGCGCGACAGGGACCGGCTACACCTTC.

This chain uses TRBV6-1 with TRBJ2-7; the D call may be TRBD1 or TRBD2 (5 bases each). Germline assignment: CDR1 MNHNS and CDR2 SASEGT. CDR3 length: 14 amino acids. V shed 7 bases and J shed 7 bases, with 20 bases lying between them. The CDR3 spells CASTIPGPLREQYF. DNA for the CDR3: TGTGCCAGCACGATACCGGGACCCTTGAGAGAGCAGTACTTC.

The chain employs TRBV10-2 and TRBJ2-2, with 10 positions matching TRBD2. The CDR3 loop spans 17 amino acids. Germline V CDR1 and CDR2: WSHSY, SAAADI. Trimming cost V 2 bases and J 4 bases; bases outside gene matches: 7. CDR3 DNA sequence: TGCGCCAGCAGTGAGCCTCCAGCGGGAGGGCTCACCGGGGAGCTGTTTTTT. Encoded protein: CASSEPPAGGLTGELFF.

This chain joins TRBV12-3 or TRBV12-4 and TRBJ2-7; a weak D match, TRBD2 (6 bases). V shed 6 bases and J shed 3 bases, with 15 bases lying between them. CDR3 length: 14 amino acids. CDR3: CASSPLASGYEQYF. The CDR3 DNA is TGTGCCAGCAGCCCCCTAGCGTCTGGCTACGAGCAGTACTTC.

This clonotype was counted at least ten times. The rearrangement uses TRBV15 and TRBJ2-7; TRBD1 might be the D (6 bases). Trimming took 0 bases from V and 3 from J, leaving 15 bases between them. CDR1 and CDR2 from the germline V gene are LNHNV and YYDKDF (reference sequence). CDR3 length: 16 residues. The CDR3 sequence: CATSRDRFGQNYEQYF. CDR3 sequence (DNA): TGTGCCACCAGCAGAGATCGGTTCGGACAGAACTACGAGCAGTACTTC. The full variable domain, rest sourced from reference TRBV15 and TRBJ2-7, is DAMVIQNPRYQVTQFGKPVTLSCSQTLNHNVMYWYQQKSSQAPKLLFHYYDKDFNNEADTPDNFQSRRPNTSFCFLDIRSPGLGDTAMYLCATSRDRFGQNYEQYFGPGTRLTVT.

This clonotype was picked up a small number of times. This chain links TRBV5-1 with TRBJ2-3; TRBD2 matches at 14 bases. CDR3 length: 20 residues. V shed 3 bases, J shed 6 bases, and the junction held 18 bases outside the gene matches. The germline gives CDR1 SGHRS, CDR2 YFSETQ. CDR3 loop: CASSYITGTSGGTLRDTQYF. The CDR3 nucleotides are TGCGCCAGCAGCTACATCACCGGGACTAGCGGGGGCACCCTGAGGGATACGCAGTATTTT.

Only one count was recorded for this clonotype. Germline is not matched at one junction end, which may reflect a read error. The rearrangement links TRBV20-1 to TRBJ1-1; D call uncertain. CDR3 length equals 15 residues. Germline loops: CDR1 DFQATT, CDR2 SNEGSKA (reference sequence). For the CDR3, the DNA is TGCAGTCCTAGAGATTCCCGACCTCTGAACACTGAAGCTTTCTTT. It yields the protein CSPRDSRPLNTEAFF.

This clonotype occurred many times. The chain employs TRBV24-1 and TRBJ2-5, with a possible D match to TRBD1 (5 bases). The V and J ends lost 4 bases and 6 bases respectively, with 11 bases between them. This CDR3 comprises 13 residues. In germline, CDR1 is KGHDR, CDR2 SFDVKD. CDR3 sequence reads: CATSDGRVQTQYF. Written as DNA, the CDR3 is TGTGCCACCAGTGACGGCAGGGTACAGACCCAGTACTTC.

There are a few counts of this clonotype. V usage is TRBV6-2 or TRBV6-3 and J usage is TRBJ1-1; D is uncertain. The germline V and J ends were trimmed by 5 bases and 1 base, with 20 bases remaining between them. CDR3 length equals 17 residues. The germline V gene encodes CDR1 MNHEY and CDR2 SVGEGT. CDR3 coding DNA: TGTGCCAGCAGTCCCCATCGGGGTGTGGGTTCGAACACTGAAGCTTTCTTT. Protein: CASSPHRGVGSNTEAFF.

This rearrangement joins TRBV5-1 to TRBJ2-3, with D maybe TRBD2 (6 bases). The CDR3 runs to 17 residues. CDR1 and CDR2 from the germline V gene are SGHRS and YFSETQ. V was shortened by 4 bases and J by 0 bases, with 18 bases between the two germline ends. Written as DNA, the CDR3 is TGCGCCAGCAGCAGACTTCCTCGAGGGAGGAGCACAGATACGCAGTATTTT. Its translation is CASSRLPRGRSTDTQYF.

This clonotype was seen only a few times. This rearrangement joins TRBV12-3 or TRBV12-4 to TRBJ1-1; no clear D gene. CDR3 size: 15 residues. The V gene lost 3 bases and the J gene lost 0 bases, with 11 bases spanning the gap. In DNA form, the CDR3 reads TGTGCCAGCAGTTTGTTCCCCGAGATGAACACTGAAGCTTTCTTT. As protein: CASSLFPEMNTEAFF.

J is TRBJ2-3 and V is TRBV7-9, with D unclear. The germline CDR1 and CDR2 sequences are SEHNR and FQNEAQ (reference sequence). The CDR3 consists of 15 residues. With 1 base removed from V and 4 bases from J, the gap between germline ends came to 12 bases. CDR3 sequence: CASSLGGYAPDTQYF. Written as DNA, the CDR3 is TGTGCCAGCAGCTTAGGAGGTTACGCCCCAGATACGCAGTATTTT.

The chain carries TRBV6-2 or TRBV6-3 and TRBJ1-5; D gene unclear. Trimming removed 7 bases from V and 1 base from J, with 11 bases in between. Germline V gene lookup returns CDR1 MNHEY and CDR2 SVGEGT. The CDR3 sequence is 14 residues long. Here the CDR3 DNA reads TGTGCCAGCACTACCGGTAAGAGCAATCAGCCCCAGCATTTT. Translated: CASTTGKSNQPQHF.

This clonotype was seen a handful of times. V is TRBV11-2 and J is TRBJ2-7; 9 nucleotides match TRBD1. With 2 bases clipped from V and 5 bases from J, the junction kept 4 bases outside the gene matches. This CDR3 has 14 amino acids. The germline CDR1 and CDR2 sequences are SGHAT and FQNNGV. CDR3 nucleotide sequence: TGTGCCAGCAGCTTAACAGGGGGCGGCGACGAGCAGTACTTC. Translated: CASSLTGGGDEQYF.

This clonotype was counted ten times or more. The V call is TRBV6-2 or TRBV6-3, the J call TRBJ2-1; 14 positions match TRBD2. Germline CDR1 is MNHEY and CDR2 is SVGEGT. V lost 2 bases, J lost 3 bases, and 9 bases stayed unmatched. This CDR3 spans 19 amino acids. CDR3 amino acids: CASSYHEGLAGAYYNEQFF. CDR3 nucleotide sequence: TGTGCCAGCAGTTACCATGAGGGACTAGCGGGGGCCTACTACAATGAGCAGTTCTTC.

The gene calls are TRBV2 and TRBJ2-2, with a possible D match to TRBD1 (6 bases). V was clipped by 4 bases and J by 5 bases, with 14 bases between them. The CDR3 extends over 15 amino acids. From germline, CDR1 is SNHLY and CDR2 FYNNEI. CDR3 amino acids: CASSGDRRLTGELFF. The CDR3 DNA reads TGTGCCAGCAGTGGCGACAGGCGTTTGACCGGGGAGCTGTTTTTT.

The chain uses TRBV5-1 and TRBJ2-7; D remains unclear. The CDR3 runs 16 residues. Germline values: CDR1 SGHRS, CDR2 YFSETQ. The V gene lost 4 bases and the J gene lost 5 bases, with 22 bases spanning the gap. The CDR3 loop is CASSHVRTTSYHEQYF. CDR3 nucleotides: TGCGCCAGCAGCCACGTCCGAACGACATCGTATCACGAGCAGTACTTC.

This clonotype was counted only a few times. The rearrangement links TRBV7-9 to TRBJ1-2; no clear D. Looked up from germline, CDR1 is SEHNR and CDR2 is FQNEAQ (reference sequence). The CDR3 loop spans 16 amino acids. The ends were cut back, 7 bases at V and 7 bases at J, with 25 bases in the middle. The DNA for the CDR3 is TGTGCCAGCACTTATTCAAGCGCGGGCGCGGGAGCTGGCTACACCTTC. Its protein product is CASTYSSAGAGAGYTF. Full variable domain (rest looked up from reference TRBV7-9 and TRBJ1-2): DTGVSQNPRHKITKRGQNVTFRCDPISEHNRLYWYRQTLGQGPEFLTYFQNEAQLEKSRLLSDRFSAERPKGSFSTLEIQRTEQGDSAMYLCASTYSSAGAGAGYTFGSGTRLTVV.

The table lists this clonotype with many counts. The genes are TRBV27 and TRBJ1-2; a weak D match, TRBD1 (5 bases). Trimming removed 1 base from V and 7 bases from J, with 10 bases in between. The CDR3 is made up of 13 amino acids. The V gene's germline CDR1 is MNHEY and CDR2 SMNVEV (reference sequence). CDR3 sequence (DNA): TGTGCCAGCAGTTTATTGGGGGGGACTGGCTACACCTTC. Translating it yields CASSLLGGTGYTF.